The 28 T cell receptor beta chains given below trace back to one sample, sequenced in a study of blood T cell repertoires in COVID-19. Sequenced by immunoSEQ multiplex PCR; TCRdb stores in-frame clones only, minus some. The table has under 200,000 clones, about four fifths seen once. What was sequenced was PBMCs or T cells enriched from blood (not recorded which). The source of these receptors is a man in his fifties or sixties who had recovered from COVID-19.

This clone was seen only once. The rearrangement links TRBV6-5 to TRBJ1-1; tentatively, D is TRBD1 (6 bases). Germline values: CDR1 MNHEY, CDR2 SVGAGI. The V end was cut by 5 bases, the J end by 6 bases, with 19 bases between. CDR3 length equals 15 residues. The CDR3: CASSTEPQGWSEAFF. Written as DNA, the CDR3 is TGTGCCAGCAGTACAGAACCACAGGGATGGTCTGAAGCTTTCTTT.

The V and J genes are TRBV5-8 and TRBJ2-7, with 7 bases fitting TRBD1. The CDR3 runs to 14 residues. Per the germline V gene, CDR1 is SGHTS and CDR2 is YDEGEE. V lost 4 bases, J lost 0 bases, and 4 bases stayed unmatched. CDR3 nucleotides: TGTGCCAGCAGCCCCGACAGGGCCTCCTACGAGCAGTACTTC. This gives the protein CASSPDRASYEQYF.

The rearrangement links TRBV18 to TRBJ1-4, with D possibly being TRBD1 (5 bases). V lost 2 bases, J lost 2 bases, and 12 bases lay in between. CDR1 and CDR2 from the germline V gene are KGHSH and LQKENI. The CDR3 length is 16 residues. Here the CDR3 reads CASSPKQATTNEKLFF. CDR3 in DNA: TGTGCCAGCTCACCAAAACAGGCCACCACTAATGAAAAACTGTTTTTT.

The rearrangement joins TRBV5-1 to TRBJ2-6; 12 bases agree with TRBD1. Germline assignment: CDR1 SGHRS and CDR2 YFSETQ. The CDR3 loop spans 18 amino acids. The J segment lost 2 bases and the V segment lost 3 bases, leaving 6 bases of the junction unmatched. The CDR3 region is CASSYEGQGATGANVLTF. Written as DNA, the CDR3 is TGCGCCAGCAGCTATGAGGGACAGGGGGCTACTGGGGCCAACGTCCTGACTTTC.

This clone showed up just once. V is TRBV28 and J is TRBJ1-1, with a tentative D call TRBD1 (5 bases). The germline CDR1 and CDR2 sequences are MDHEN and SYDVKM. Deletions cut 4 bases from V and 5 bases from J, with 17 bases between. There are 15 residues in the CDR3. Here the CDR3 reads CASSSSDSRGTEAFF. The CDR3 DNA is TGTGCCAGCAGTTCCTCCGACAGCCGGGGGACTGAAGCTTTCTTT.

Regarding this clone: This specimen includes other DNA sequences encoding the same CDR3. The chain combines TRBV7-2 with TRBJ2-7, with TRBD1 matching 7 bases. V shed 1 base and J 4 bases; nucleotides not matched to a gene: 4. The CDR3 runs 14 residues. CDR1 SGHTA and CDR2 FQGNSA come from the germline V gene. The CDR3 coding sequence is TGTGCCAGCAGCTTAGGGCGACAGGGATACGAGCAGTACTTC. As protein: CASSLGRQGYEQYF.

The chain has TRBV2 and TRBJ1-2; D is ambiguous. V lost 7 bases to trimming and J lost 7 bases, with 13 bases between them. The CDR3 has 12 amino acids. From germline, CDR1 is SNHLY and CDR2 FYNNEI. The CDR3 loop reads CASNNRPGGYTF. CDR3 coding DNA: TGTGCCAGCAACAACCGACCAGGTGGCTACACCTTC.

This clone was observed a handful of times. V is TRBV6-5 and J is TRBJ1-6; D remains ambiguous. Germline values: CDR1 MNHEY, CDR2 SVGAGI. The CDR3 has 14 amino acids. V was pared by 4 bases and J by 0 bases, with 4 bases between. CDR3 amino acids: CASSSSSYNSPLHF. The CDR3 DNA is TGTGCCAGCAGTTCGAGCTCCTATAATTCACCCCTCCACTTT.

The chain combines TRBV2 with TRBJ1-6, with a weak D call TRBD1 (5 bases). The CDR3 is made up of 14 amino acids. CDR1 and CDR2 (germline): SNHLY, FYNNEI. Between the trimmed V and J ends, which lost 2 bases and 10 bases, there was a span of 12 bases. DNA for the CDR3: TGTGCCAGCAGTGAACCTCCAGGGAGGTCACCCCTCCACTTT. Translation: CASSEPPGRSPLHF.

The chain links TRBV7-9 to TRBJ1-4; D remains unclear. The CDR3 has 13 amino acids. V was cut by 3 bases and J by 2 bases, with 4 bases left in between. Germline values: CDR1 SEHNR, CDR2 FQNEAQ (reference sequence). CDR3: CASSFRTNEKLFF. CDR3 in DNA: TGTGCCAGCAGCTTCCGGACTAATGAAAAACTGTTTTTT.

This clone was recorded once. The chain combines TRBV9 with TRBJ2-1, with 11 positions matching TRBD2. Germline CDR1 is SGDLS and CDR2 is YYNGEE. The CDR3 is made up of 16 amino acids. After removal of 4 bases from V and 5 bases from J, the junction contained 8 bases not matched to a gene. CDR3 protein: CASSPLLAGGNNEQFF. The CDR3, as DNA: TGTGCCAGCAGCCCCTTGCTAGCGGGAGGTAACAATGAGCAGTTCTTC.

The chain joins TRBV20-1 to TRBJ2-5; tentatively, D is TRBD1 (6 bases). Trimming left V 3 bases short and J 2 bases short, with 13 bases between. There are 14 residues in the CDR3. Germline V gene data show CDR1 as DFQATT and CDR2 as SNEGSKA (reference sequence). CDR3 protein: CSASRIRGQETQYF. The CDR3 nucleotides read TGCAGTGCTAGTCGTATAAGGGGGCAAGAGACCCAGTACTTC.

The rearrangement links TRBV10-3 to TRBJ2-5; a possible D gene is TRBD1 (5 bases). Germline V gives CDR1 ENHRY, CDR2 SYGVKD. Trimming removed 6 bases at V and 3 bases at J, with 20 bases between. CDR3 length: 16 amino acids. The CDR3 spells CAISPREGADKETQYF. CDR3 sequence (DNA): TGTGCCATCAGCCCCCGTGAAGGGGCCGATAAAGAGACCCAGTACTTC.

The rearrangement uses TRBV7-9 and TRBJ1-4; D not certain. Germline lookup yields CDR1 SEHNR and CDR2 FQNEAQ (reference sequence). The CDR3 covers 14 residues. Trimming took off 5 bases at V and 6 bases at J, with 13 bases between the two ends. In nucleotides, the CDR3 is TGTGCCAGCAGCCCCGGACCCGGGGATGAAAAACTGTTTTTT. This translates into CASSPGPGDEKLFF.

The V gene is TRBV15, the J gene TRBJ2-7, with 7 bases that match TRBD2. V gave up 0 bases and J gave up 5 bases; unmatched junction bases: 7. The CDR3 runs to 15 residues. Germline V lookup: CDR1 LNHNV, CDR2 YYDKDF (reference sequence). CDR3: CATSRDAGRSNEQYF. DNA of the CDR3: TGTGCCACCAGCAGAGATGCCGGGAGGTCCAACGAGCAGTACTTC.

The CDR3 reads CASSPREGRGGRDTQYF. CDR3 in DNA: TGTGCCAGCAGCCCGCGGGAGGGGCGGGGGGGCCGAGATACGCAGTATTTT. The J gene is TRBJ2-3, the V gene TRBV5-5; TRBD2 agrees at 9 bases. Germline trimming cut 4 bases from V and 5 bases from J; bases unmatched to any gene: 14. The CDR3 runs 17 residues. CDR1 and CDR2 from the germline V gene are SGHKS and YYEKEE (reference sequence).

V is TRBV19 and J is TRBJ2-7, with 8 bases fitting TRBD1. V was clipped by 5 bases and J by 0 bases; unmatched bases: 9. The CDR3 has 16 amino acids. The germline gives CDR1 LNHDA, CDR2 SQIVND (reference sequence). CDR3 DNA sequence: TGTGCCAGTAGTCACGTGGGGGGACAGGTCTCCTACGAGCAGTACTTC. Translating it yields CASSHVGGQVSYEQYF. Based on the CDR3 plus reference TRBV19 and TRBJ2-7, the full variable domain is DGGITQSPKYLFRKEGQNVTLSCEQNLNHDAMYWYRQDPGQGLRLIYYSQIVNDFQKGDIAEGYSVSREKKESFPLTVTSAQKNPTAFYLCASSHVGGQVSYEQYFGPGTRLTVT.

V usage is TRBV5-1 and J usage is TRBJ2-5; D remains unclear. Germline V gene data show CDR1 as SGHRS and CDR2 as YFSETQ. This CDR3 is built from 13 residues. V was clipped by 3 bases and J by 1 base, with 7 bases between them. The DNA of the CDR3 is TGCGCCAGCAGCTCGGTCACCCAAGAGACCCAGTACTTC. Its translation is CASSSVTQETQYF.

The rearrangement uses TRBV3-1 (or the pseudogene TRBV3-2) and TRBJ2-2, with 13 bases identical to TRBD2. J gave up 6 bases and V 4 bases, and 8 bases lay outside the gene matches. Germline V gene data show CDR1 as LGHDT and CDR2 as YNNKEL (reference sequence). This CDR3 region has 17 residues. The CDR3 region is CASSLTSGRTYAGELFF. For the CDR3, the DNA is TGTGCCAGCAGCCTGACTAGCGGGAGGACCTACGCCGGGGAGCTGTTTTTT.

The chain couples TRBV28 to TRBJ1-5; TRBD1 matches at 9 bases. V lost 3 bases to trimming and J lost 1 base; unmatched junction nucleotides: 7. Germline V gene lookup returns CDR1 MDHEN and CDR2 SYDVKM. This CDR3 region has 17 residues. CDR3 DNA sequence: TGTGCCAGCAGTTTGTCCACAGGGGGCGCGAGCAATCAGCCCCAGCATTTT. Protein product: CASSLSTGGASNQPQHF.

The chain uses TRBV5-4 and TRBJ2-3; 11 bases fit TRBD2. This CDR3 contains 17 residues. CDR1 and CDR2 (germline): SGHNT, YYREEE (reference sequence). The trim removed 1 base at V and 2 bases at J, leaving 6 bases unmatched. The CDR3 here is CASSLKSLAGDTDTQYF. In DNA form, the CDR3 reads TGTGCCAGCAGCTTGAAATCACTAGCGGGGGACACAGATACGCAGTATTTT.

V gene TRBV3-1 (or the pseudogene TRBV3-2) combines with J gene TRBJ1-4, with no clear D. Per germline, CDR1 LGHDT and CDR2 YNNKEL (reference sequence). CDR3 size: 14 residues. The V and J ends lost 0 bases and 4 bases respectively, with 6 bases between them. Here the CDR3 DNA reads TGTGCCAGCAGCCAAGACAGTTTTAATGAAAAACTGTTTTTT. This gives the protein CASSQDSFNEKLFF.

V and J are TRBV29-1 and TRBJ1-1; 9 bases match TRBD1. The CDR3 contains 13 residues. J was trimmed by 4 bases and V by 6 bases; bases with no gene match: 6. Germline V gene sequence: CDR1 SQVTM, CDR2 ANQGSEA. The chain's CDR3 is CSVTGGWRTEAFF. The DNA of the CDR3 is TGCAGCGTAACAGGGGGCTGGCGCACTGAAGCTTTCTTT. Full variable domain (rest looked up from reference TRBV29-1 and TRBJ1-1): SAVISQKPSRDICQRGTSLTIQCQVDSQVTMMFWYRQQPGQSLTLIATANQGSEATYESGFVIDKFPISRPNLTFSTLTVSNMSPEDSSIYLCSVTGGWRTEAFFGQGTRLTVV.

This chain joins TRBV28 and TRBJ1-4, with D unclear. Germline CDR1 MDHEN, CDR2 SYDVKM. Between the trimmed V and J ends, which lost 2 bases and 0 bases, there was a span of 7 bases. The CDR3 is made up of 15 amino acids. The CDR3 nucleotides read TGTGCCAGCAGTTTAGAACAGTCAACTAATGAAAAACTGTTTTTT. Amino acids: CASSLEQSTNEKLFF.

The chain combines TRBV27 with TRBJ2-7; possibly TRBD1 for D (6 bases). There are 15 residues in the CDR3. Trimming took off 4 bases at V and 2 bases at J, with 15 bases between the two ends. Germline-derived CDR1 and CDR2 are MNHEY and SMNVEV (reference sequence). The CDR3 region is CASSSQGAGAYEQYF. Here the CDR3 DNA reads TGTGCCAGCAGTTCTCAGGGTGCAGGGGCCTACGAGCAGTACTTC.

The rearrangement uses TRBV30 and TRBJ2-4; 14 nucleotides match TRBD2. CDR1 is GTSNPN and CDR2 is SVGIG in the germline V gene (reference sequence). The V gene end was trimmed by 2 bases and the J gene end by 6 bases; junction bases not matched to a gene: 9. The CDR3 extends over 17 amino acids. This CDR3 reads CAWSQGLAGVTGNIQYF. The CDR3 region has the DNA TGTGCCTGGAGTCAGGGACTAGCGGGGGTCACGGGAAACATTCAGTACTTC.

V usage is TRBV11-2 and J usage is TRBJ2-5; no firm D call. CDR1 and CDR2 from the germline V gene are SGHAT and FQNNGV. V was cut by 1 base and J by 2 bases, with 5 bases left in between. The CDR3 sequence is 13 residues long. The chain's CDR3 is CASSLGLQETQYF. The CDR3, as DNA: TGTGCCAGCAGCTTAGGTTTACAAGAGACCCAGTACTTC.

This sequence joins TRBV5-5 and TRBJ1-6; the match to TRBD1 covers 7 bases. The CDR3 consists of 16 residues. The junction had 11 bases not matched to a gene; V was cut back by 4 bases and J by 7 bases. Germline V CDR1 and CDR2: SGHKS, YYEKEE (reference sequence). Here the CDR3 reads CASSHNVRGENSPLHF. The CDR3 DNA follows: TGTGCCAGCAGCCATAACGTCAGGGGGGAGAATTCACCCCTCCACTTT.